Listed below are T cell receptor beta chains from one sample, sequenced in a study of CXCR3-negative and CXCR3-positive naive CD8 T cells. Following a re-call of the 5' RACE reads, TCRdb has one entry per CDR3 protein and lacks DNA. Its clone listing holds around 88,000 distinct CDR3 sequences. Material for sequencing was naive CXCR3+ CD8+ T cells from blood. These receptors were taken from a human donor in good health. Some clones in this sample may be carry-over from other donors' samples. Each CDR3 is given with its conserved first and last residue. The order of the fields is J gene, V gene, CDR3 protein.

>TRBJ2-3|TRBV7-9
CASSSFTDTQYF
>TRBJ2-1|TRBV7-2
CASSYLAGSYEQFF
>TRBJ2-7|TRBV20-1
CSARDPTIYEQYF
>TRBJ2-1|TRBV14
CASSPIAGGPLNEQFF
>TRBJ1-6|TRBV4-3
CASSQEVAPRSYNSPLHF
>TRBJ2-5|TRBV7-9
CASSLVVRGSQETQYF
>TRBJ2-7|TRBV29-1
CSVETGAYEQYF
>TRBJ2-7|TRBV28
CASSFQGNYEQYF
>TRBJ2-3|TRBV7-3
CASSSRLTFTDTQYF
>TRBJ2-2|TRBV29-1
CSVVSDTGELFF
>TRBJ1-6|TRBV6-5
CASSTGTENSPLHF
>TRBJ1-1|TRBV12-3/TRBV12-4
CASSQSGPMNTEAFF
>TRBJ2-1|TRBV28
CASSLGTAVNEQFF
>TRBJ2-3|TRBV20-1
CSARDFIGGPSGGTDTQYF
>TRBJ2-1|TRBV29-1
CSVFRMSSYNEQFF
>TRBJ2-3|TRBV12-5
CASGLLAAPSTDTQYF
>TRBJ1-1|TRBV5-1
CASSLLGLDTEAFF
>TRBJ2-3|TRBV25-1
CASRHKDDTQYF
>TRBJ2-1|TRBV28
CASSPWAANNEQFF
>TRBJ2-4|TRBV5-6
CASSTGQNKNIQYF
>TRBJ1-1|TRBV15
CATSFTDTEAFF
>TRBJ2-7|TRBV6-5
CASSYTTAYEQYF
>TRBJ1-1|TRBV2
CASLNQDRMNTEAFF
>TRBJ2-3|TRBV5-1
CASSLRRGEWSTDTQYF
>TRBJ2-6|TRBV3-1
CASSQDPGTGGGGANVLTF
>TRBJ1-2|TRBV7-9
CASSYPTGSYGYTF
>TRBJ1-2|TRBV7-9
CASSSSAGLYGYTF
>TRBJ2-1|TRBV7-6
CASTRRTSGSSDEQFF
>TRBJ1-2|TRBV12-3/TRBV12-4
CASSLRSYRDHYGYTF
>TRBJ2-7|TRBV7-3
CASSLRGAVGSYEQYF
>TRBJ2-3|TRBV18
CASSPRGGAGGDTQYF
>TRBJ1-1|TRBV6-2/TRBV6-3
CASNQDRSVNTEAFF
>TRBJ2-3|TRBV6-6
CASSSEMRLENTQYF
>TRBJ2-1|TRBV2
CASWGWSDNEQFF
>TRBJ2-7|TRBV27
CASSEGSYEQYF
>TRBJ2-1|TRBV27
CASSLWSSGDNEQFF
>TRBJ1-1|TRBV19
CASSGGGGASEAFF
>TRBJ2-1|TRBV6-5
CASSYSGGSYNKQFF
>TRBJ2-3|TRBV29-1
CSVDGTSGAFVDTQYF
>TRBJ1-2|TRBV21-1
CASSNEGRNYGYTF
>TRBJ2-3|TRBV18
CASSPNWSTDTQYF
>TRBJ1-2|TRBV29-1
CSVEVGRKTGYTF
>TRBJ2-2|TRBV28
CASSWTGSNTGELFF
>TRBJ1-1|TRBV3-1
CASSQPKGTLRNTEAFF
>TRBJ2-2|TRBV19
CASSHPGELFF
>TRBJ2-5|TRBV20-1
CSARASGTQYF
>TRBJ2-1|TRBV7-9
CASSFTLGQGINEQFF
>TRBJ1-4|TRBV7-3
CARPIDAGQSNEKLFF
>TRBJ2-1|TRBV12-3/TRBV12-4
CASSGLAGGVDEQFF